The 26 T cell receptor beta chains below come from one sample, sequenced in a study of shared clonotypes between healthy human individuals. The assay was immunoSEQ multiplex PCR, and TCRdb's table has in-frame clones only and misses some. The top ten hold approximately 0.4% of the sample, which has 1,500,000 or so clones, less than 99% seen once. The sample taken for sequencing was naive CD4+ T cells sorted from blood. The subset is: CD45RA+ positively selected. The receptor set was obtained from a man aged 25-45 years in good health.

The CDR3 DNA reads TGTGCCAGCAGCGCCCTGACAGGGAGGAATATAGACGAGCAGTACTTC. Translation: CASSALTGRNIDEQYF. The chain couples TRBV7-2 to TRBJ2-7; D is perhaps TRBD1 (7 bases). V was shortened by 5 bases and J by 5 bases, with 22 bases between the two germline ends. Looked up from germline, CDR1 is SGHTA and CDR2 is FQGNSA. CDR3 length: 16 amino acids.

In its sample, this clone was seen a few times. The chain recombines TRBV7-9 with TRBJ2-7, with D uncertain. The germline V gene has CDR1 SEHNR and CDR2 FQNEAQ (reference sequence). The CDR3 spans 13 residues. This chain's CDR3 is CAGGLVGSYEQYF. CDR3 coding DNA: TGTGCGGGTGGGCTCGTGGGGTCCTACGAGCAGTACTTC.

The rearrangement uses TRBV4-3 and TRBJ1-2; D not certain. Germline CDR1 is LGHNA and CDR2 is YSLEER. Trimming removed 0 bases from V and 4 bases from J, with 9 bases in between. The CDR3 runs 14 residues. CDR3 residues: CASSQDTGTYGYTF. DNA of the CDR3: TGCGCCAGCAGCCAAGATACGGGAACCTATGGCTACACCTTC.

The V and J genes are TRBV5-6 and TRBJ2-7, with a tentative D call TRBD1 (6 bases). The CDR3 is made up of 15 amino acids. The germline V and J ends were trimmed by 0 bases and 3 bases, with 13 bases remaining between them. Germline values: CDR1 SGHDT, CDR2 YYEEEE. Here the CDR3 DNA reads TGTGCCAGCAGCTTGGTAACAGGGTTGGACTACGAGCAGTACTTC. Translated: CASSLVTGLDYEQYF.

CDR3 in amino acids: CASSPPGQGEYNEQFF. CDR3 sequence (DNA): TGTGCCAGCAGTCCCCCGGGACAGGGGGAATACAATGAGCAGTTCTTC. This chain connects TRBV2 to TRBJ2-1; TRBD1 matches 11 bases. There are 16 residues in the CDR3. The ends lost 5 bases at V and 4 bases at J; junction bases unmatched: 7. The germline gives CDR1 SNHLY, CDR2 FYNNEI.

This chain joins TRBV5-1 and TRBJ2-3; D is perhaps TRBD1 (5 bases). This CDR3 has 14 amino acids. Germline CDR1 SGHRS, CDR2 YFSETQ. The V end lost 4 bases, the J end lost 6 bases, and 15 bases lay between the germline ends. CDR3 DNA: TGCGCCAGCAGCGTGCTTGGGGCGAGCGATACGCAGTATTTT. Amino acids: CASSVLGASDTQYF.

V and J are TRBV7-8 and TRBJ1-2; 8 bases line up with TRBD1. V dropped 5 bases and J dropped 7; count of bases not matched to a gene: 9. The CDR3 loop spans 14 amino acids. The germline V gene encodes CDR1 SGHVS and CDR2 FQNEAQ. Here the CDR3 reads CASSRDRNHVGYTF. CDR3 coding DNA: TGTGCCAGCAGCCGGGACAGGAATCATGTTGGCTACACCTTC.

The chain is built from TRBV9 and TRBJ2-5, with 10 bases aligning to TRBD2. CDR3 size: 15 residues. Trimming at V came to 1 base and at J to 5 bases, leaving 5 bases not matched to a gene. Per the germline V gene, CDR1 is SGDLS and CDR2 is YYNGEE. CDR3 region: CASSVSPAGGETQYF. In nucleotides, the CDR3 is TGTGCCAGCAGCGTAAGCCCAGCGGGAGGGGAGACCCAGTACTTC.

The rearrangement links TRBV28 to TRBJ1-4; D might be TRBD1 (5 bases). This CDR3 is 14 amino acids long. Trimming stripped 3 bases from V and 8 bases from J, with 13 bases between. In germline, CDR1 is MDHEN, CDR2 SYDVKM. CDR3 sequence reads: CASSLDTKWEKLFF. CDR3 in DNA: TGTGCCAGCAGTTTGGACACGAAATGGGAAAAACTGTTTTTT.

The V and J genes are TRBV6-5 and TRBJ2-7, with D possibly being TRBD1 or TRBD2 (6 bases each). The length of the CDR3 is 15 residues. V was trimmed by 0 bases and J by 2 bases, leaving 11 bases between them. Germline CDR1 reads MNHEY; CDR2 reads SVGAGI. The CDR3 loop is CASSYSLGGTYEQYF. The DNA for the CDR3 is TGTGCCAGCAGTTACTCGCTAGGGGGGACCTACGAGCAGTACTTC.

V is TRBV2 and J is TRBJ2-7, with TRBD1 identical over 7 bases. V lost 4 bases and J lost 2; bases outside the gene matches: 5. Germline V CDR1 and CDR2: SNHLY, FYNNEI. There are 14 residues in the CDR3. CDR3 nucleotides: TGTGCCAGCAGTGGGAGGACAGGCGCCTACGAGCAGTACTTC. This gives the protein CASSGRTGAYEQYF.

The count of this clone is one. The chain links TRBV11-2 to TRBJ2-1, with 14 nucleotides matching TRBD2. The CDR3 sequence is 16 residues long. V was clipped by 6 bases and J by 7 bases; unmatched bases: 8. Per germline, CDR1 SGHAT and CDR2 FQNNGV. CDR3 DNA sequence: TGTGCCAGCAGTCCGGGGACTAGCGGGAGTTGGAATGAGCAGTTCTTC. Protein: CASSPGTSGSWNEQFF.

V is TRBV11-2 and J is TRBJ2-1; 8 bases agree with TRBD2. CDR1 SGHAT and CDR2 FQNNGV come from the germline V gene. There are 16 residues in the CDR3. With 1 base clipped from V and 3 bases from J, the junction kept 5 bases outside the gene matches. The CDR3 DNA reads as TGTGCCAGCAGCTTAGCTAGCGGGTTTTACTACAATGAGCAGTTCTTC. Its protein is CASSLASGFYYNEQFF.

The V and J genes are TRBV18 and TRBJ2-3; no firm D call. In germline, CDR1 is KGHSH, CDR2 LQKENI. The CDR3 sequence is 12 residues long. Deletions cut 3 bases from V and 13 bases from J, with 14 bases between. The CDR3 is CASSPSFETEYF. CDR3 DNA: TGTGCCAGCTCACCCTCATTCGAGACTGAGTATTTT.

The chain recombines TRBV5-5 with TRBJ2-2, with no clear D. The CDR3 has 13 amino acids. Germline V gene sequence: CDR1 SGHKS, CDR2 YYEKEE (reference sequence). The V end was cut by 4 bases, the J end by 9 bases, with 13 bases between. The CDR3 loop reads CASSLNPDRELFF. CDR3 DNA sequence: TGTGCCAGCAGCCTCAACCCGGACCGGGAGCTGTTTTTT.

This chain connects TRBV5-4 to TRBJ2-3; a weak D match, TRBD2 (5 bases). The CDR3 is 15 amino acids. CDR1 is SGHNT and CDR2 is YYREEE in the germline V gene (reference sequence). With 5 bases removed from V and 0 bases from J, the gap between germline ends came to 13 bases. CDR3 residues: CASRSLSVSTDTQYF. CDR3 nucleotide sequence: TGTGCCAGCAGGAGCCTTAGCGTTAGCACAGATACGCAGTATTTT.

The table lists this clone with a count of one. This rearrangement joins TRBV15 to TRBJ2-7, with 7 bases aligning to TRBD1. Germline V gives CDR1 LNHNV, CDR2 YYDKDF (reference sequence). V was pared by 0 bases and J by 2 bases, with 1 base of the junction left unmatched. The CDR3 covers 14 residues. In DNA, the CDR3 is TGTGCCACCAGCAGAGATACAGGGGCCTACGAGCAGTACTTC. Its protein is CATSRDTGAYEQYF.

The chain has TRBV2 and TRBJ2-5; D might be TRBD1 (5 bases). Germline CDR1 and CDR2: SNHLY and FYNNEI. Between the trimmed V and J ends, which lost 3 bases and 0 bases, there was a span of 11 bases. The CDR3 sequence is 15 residues long. Written as DNA, the CDR3 is TGTGCCAGCAGTGACAAGGGGTTGGACCAAGAGACCCAGTACTTC. As protein: CASSDKGLDQETQYF.

This rearrangement joins TRBV28 to TRBJ2-7, with 8 bases identical to TRBD2. Germline V gene sequence: CDR1 MDHEN, CDR2 SYDVKM. J lost 2 bases, V lost 6 bases, and 9 bases had no gene match. The CDR3 runs 15 residues. The CDR3 sequence is CASSDPGLVTYEQYF. As DNA, the CDR3 is TGTGCCAGCAGCGACCCGGGACTAGTAACCTACGAGCAGTACTTC.

The chain combines TRBV28 with TRBJ2-5, with D perhaps TRBD1 (5 bases). Trimming cost V 6 bases and J 11 bases, with 22 bases left between them. This CDR3 has 14 amino acids. Germline CDR1 MDHEN, CDR2 SYDVKM. CDR3 sequence (DNA): TGTGCCAGCAGCGAAACCTTCCCCCAGGGTTCTCAGTACTTC. Translation: CASSETFPQGSQYF.

The chain links TRBV7-7 to TRBJ2-5, with TRBD1 matching over 8 bases. The CDR3 is made up of 13 amino acids. V lost 4 bases to trimming and J lost 3 bases; unmatched junction nucleotides: 1. Germline V lookup: CDR1 SSHAT, CDR2 FNYEAQ (reference sequence). CDR3 region: CASSWDRKETQYF. The CDR3 DNA reads TGTGCCAGCAGCTGGGACAGGAAAGAGACCCAGTACTTC.

The chain links TRBV7-2 to TRBJ1-5, with no clear D. Germline V CDR1 and CDR2: SGHTA, FQGNSA. This CDR3 comprises 12 residues. V was cut by 5 bases and J by 5 bases, with 7 bases left in between. CDR3 in amino acids: CASSRHHQPQHF. The CDR3 nucleotides are TGTGCCAGCAGCCGTCACCATCAGCCCCAGCATTTT.

The chain employs TRBV7-2 and TRBJ2-7; 10 positions agree with TRBD2. The length of the CDR3 is 15 residues. Trimming took 5 bases from V and 4 from J; bases not matched to a gene: 8. Germline V gene sequence: CDR1 SGHTA, CDR2 FQGNSA. As DNA, the CDR3 is TGTGCCAGCAGCGACGGACTAGCGGACGGGTACGAGCAGTACTTC. Translation: CASSDGLADGYEQYF.

The sample holds one count of this clone. The V gene is TRBV7-9, the J gene TRBJ2-3; D gene ambiguous. This CDR3 spans 14 amino acids. Germline V gene lookup returns CDR1 SEHNR and CDR2 FQNEAQ (reference sequence). V was trimmed by 1 base and J by 4 bases, leaving 9 bases between them. CDR3 sequence reads: CASSLGTAADTQYF. As DNA, the CDR3 is TGTGCCAGCAGCTTAGGCACGGCCGCAGATACGCAGTATTTT.

The rearrangement uses TRBV5-1 and TRBJ1-1; D gene uncertain. Germline V gene data show CDR1 as SGHRS and CDR2 as YFSETQ. The CDR3 is 14 amino acids. Trimming removed 5 bases at V and 0 bases at J, with 11 bases between. CDR3 sequence (DNA): TGCGCCAGCAGAGGCGGATCCATGAACACTGAAGCTTTCTTT. This translates into CASRGGSMNTEAFF. Together with reference TRBV5-1 and TRBJ1-1, the CDR3 gives the full variable domain: KAGVTQTPRYLIKTRGQQVTLSCSPISGHRSVSWYQQTPGQGLQFLFEYFSETQRNKGNFPGRFSGRQFSNSRSEMNVSTLELGDSALYLCASRGGSMNTEAFFGQGTRLTVV.

The chain uses TRBV6-1 and TRBJ2-1; D not resolved. Trimming shortened V by 1 base and J by 8 bases, and 3 bases separated the two germline ends. This CDR3 has 11 amino acids. Germline V gene sequence: CDR1 MNHNS, CDR2 SASEGT. The DNA for the CDR3 is TGTGCCAGCAGTGAAGTACATGAGCAGTTCTTC. It yields the protein CASSEVHEQFF.